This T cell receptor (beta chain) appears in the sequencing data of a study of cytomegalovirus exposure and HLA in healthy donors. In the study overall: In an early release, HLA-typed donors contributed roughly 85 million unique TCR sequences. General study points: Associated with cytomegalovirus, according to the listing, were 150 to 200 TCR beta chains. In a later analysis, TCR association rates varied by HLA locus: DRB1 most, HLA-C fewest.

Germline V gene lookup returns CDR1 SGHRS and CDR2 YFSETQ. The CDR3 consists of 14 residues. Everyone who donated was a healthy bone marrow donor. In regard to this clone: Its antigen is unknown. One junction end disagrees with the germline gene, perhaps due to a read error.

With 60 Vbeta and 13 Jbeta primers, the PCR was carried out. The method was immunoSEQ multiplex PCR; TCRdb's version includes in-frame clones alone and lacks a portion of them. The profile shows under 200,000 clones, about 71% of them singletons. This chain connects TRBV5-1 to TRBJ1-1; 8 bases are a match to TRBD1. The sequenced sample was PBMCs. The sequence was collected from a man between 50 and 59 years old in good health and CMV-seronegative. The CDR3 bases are TGCGCCAGCAGCACAAACAGGGGGTACGCTGAAGATTTCTTT. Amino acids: CASSTNRGYAEDFF. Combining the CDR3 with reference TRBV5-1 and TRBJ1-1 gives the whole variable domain KAGVTQTPRYLIKTRGQQVTLSCSPISGHRSVSWYQQTPGQGLQFLFEYFSETQRNKGNFPGRFSGRQFSNSRSEMNVSTLELGDSALYLCASSTNRGYAEDFFGQGTRLTVV.